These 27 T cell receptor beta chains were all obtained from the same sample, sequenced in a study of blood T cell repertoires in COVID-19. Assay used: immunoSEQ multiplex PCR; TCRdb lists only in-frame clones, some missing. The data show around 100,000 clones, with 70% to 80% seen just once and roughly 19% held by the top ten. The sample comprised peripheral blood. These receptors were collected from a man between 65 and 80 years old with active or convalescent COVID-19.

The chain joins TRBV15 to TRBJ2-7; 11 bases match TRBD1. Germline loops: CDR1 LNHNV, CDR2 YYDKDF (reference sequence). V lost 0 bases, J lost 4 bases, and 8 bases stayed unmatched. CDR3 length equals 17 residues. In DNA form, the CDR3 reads TGTGCCACCAGCAGAGATAGTACTGGGACAGGGGGTTACGAGCAGTACTTC. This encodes CATSRDSTGTGGYEQYF.

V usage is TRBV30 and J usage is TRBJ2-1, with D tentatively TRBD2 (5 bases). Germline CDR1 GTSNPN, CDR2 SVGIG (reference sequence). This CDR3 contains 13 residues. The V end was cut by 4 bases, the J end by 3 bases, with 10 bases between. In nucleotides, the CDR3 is TGTGCCTGGACCCCCGGGATCTACAATGAGCAGTTCTTC. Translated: CAWTPGIYNEQFF. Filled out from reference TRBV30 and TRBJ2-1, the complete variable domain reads SQTIHQWPATLVQPVGSPLSLECTVEGTSNPNLYWYRQAAGRGLQLLFYSVGIGQISSEVPQNLSASRPQDRQFILSSKKLLLSDSGFYLCAWTPGIYNEQFFGPGTRLTVL.

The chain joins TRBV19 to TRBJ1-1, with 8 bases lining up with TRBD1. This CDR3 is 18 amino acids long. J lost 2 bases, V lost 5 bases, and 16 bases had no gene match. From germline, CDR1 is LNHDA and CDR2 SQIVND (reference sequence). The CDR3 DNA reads TGTGCCAGTAGTCCTCGGGGCAGGGGGCCTGGTGGAAACACTGAAGCTTTCTTT. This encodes CASSPRGRGPGGNTEAFF.

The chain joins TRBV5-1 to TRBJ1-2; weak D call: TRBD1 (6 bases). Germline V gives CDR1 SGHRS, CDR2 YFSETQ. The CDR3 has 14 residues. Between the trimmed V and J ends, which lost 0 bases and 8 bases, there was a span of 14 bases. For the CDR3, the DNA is TGCGCCAGCAGCTTGGCCCCAGGGGCAGGGGGCTACACCTTC. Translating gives CASSLAPGAGGYTF. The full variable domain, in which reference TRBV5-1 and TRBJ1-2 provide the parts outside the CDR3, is KAGVTQTPRYLIKTRGQQVTLSCSPISGHRSVSWYQQTPGQGLQFLFEYFSETQRNKGNFPGRFSGRQFSNSRSEMNVSTLELGDSALYLCASSLAPGAGGYTFGSGTRLTVV.

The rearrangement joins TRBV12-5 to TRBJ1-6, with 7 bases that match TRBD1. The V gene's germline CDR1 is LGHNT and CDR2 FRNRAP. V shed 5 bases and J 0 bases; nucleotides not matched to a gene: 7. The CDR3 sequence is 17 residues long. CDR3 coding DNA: TGTGCTAGTGGTGCGGCGACAGGGAGCTCCTATAATTCACCCCTCCACTTT. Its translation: CASGAATGSSYNSPLHF.

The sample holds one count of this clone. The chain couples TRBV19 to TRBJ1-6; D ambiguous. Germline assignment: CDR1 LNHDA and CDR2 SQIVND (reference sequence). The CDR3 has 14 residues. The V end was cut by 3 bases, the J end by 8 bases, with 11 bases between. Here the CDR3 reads CASSMFDSDSPLHF. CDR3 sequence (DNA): TGTGCCAGTAGTATGTTCGACTCGGATTCACCCCTCCACTTT.

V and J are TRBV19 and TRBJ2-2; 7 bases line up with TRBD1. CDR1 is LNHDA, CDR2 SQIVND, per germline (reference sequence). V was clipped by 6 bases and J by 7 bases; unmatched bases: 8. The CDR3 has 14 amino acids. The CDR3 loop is CASSRDSSLGELFF. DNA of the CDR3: TGTGCCAGTAGCCGGGACAGTAGTCTCGGGGAGCTGTTTTTT.

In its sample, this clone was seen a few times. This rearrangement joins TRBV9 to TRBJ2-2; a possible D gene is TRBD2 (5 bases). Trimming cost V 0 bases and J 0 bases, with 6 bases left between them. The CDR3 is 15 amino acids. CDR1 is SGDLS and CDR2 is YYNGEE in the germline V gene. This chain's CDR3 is CASSVGLTNTGELFF. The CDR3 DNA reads TGTGCCAGCAGCGTAGGACTAACGAACACCGGGGAGCTGTTTTTT.

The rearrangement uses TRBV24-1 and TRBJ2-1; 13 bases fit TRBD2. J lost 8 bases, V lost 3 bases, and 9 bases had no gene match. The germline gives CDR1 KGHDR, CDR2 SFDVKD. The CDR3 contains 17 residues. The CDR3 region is CATSDPSLAGGSDEQFF. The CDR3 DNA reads TGTGCCACCAGTGATCCATCACTAGCGGGAGGGAGTGATGAGCAGTTCTTC.

CDR3 sequence: CASSGGAYSNQPQHF. The CDR3 DNA reads as TGTGCCAGTAGTGGGGGGGCCTATAGCAATCAGCCCCAGCATTTT. The chain is built from TRBV19 and TRBJ1-5; D possibly corresponds to TRBD1 (6 bases). Germline assignment: CDR1 LNHDA and CDR2 SQIVND (reference sequence). This CDR3 is built from 15 residues. Trimming took 5 bases from V and 0 from J, leaving 11 bases between them. Supplemented by reference TRBV19 and TRBJ1-5, the full variable domain reads DGGITQSPKYLFRKEGQNVTLSCEQNLNHDAMYWYRQDPGQGLRLIYYSQIVNDFQKGDIAEGYSVSREKKESFPLTVTSAQKNPTAFYLCASSGGAYSNQPQHFGDGTRLSIL.

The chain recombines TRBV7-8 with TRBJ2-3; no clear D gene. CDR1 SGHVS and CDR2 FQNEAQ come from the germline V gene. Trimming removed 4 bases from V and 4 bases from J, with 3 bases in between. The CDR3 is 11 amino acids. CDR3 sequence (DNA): TGTGCCAGCAGCTCGTCAGATACGCAGTATTTT. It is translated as CASSSSDTQYF. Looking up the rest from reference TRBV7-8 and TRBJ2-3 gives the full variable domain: GAGVSQSPRYKVAKRGQDVALRCDPISGHVSLFWYQQALGQGPEFLTYFQNEAQLDKSGLPSDRFFAERPEGSVSTLKIQRTQQEDSAVYLCASSSSDTQYFGPGTRLTVL.

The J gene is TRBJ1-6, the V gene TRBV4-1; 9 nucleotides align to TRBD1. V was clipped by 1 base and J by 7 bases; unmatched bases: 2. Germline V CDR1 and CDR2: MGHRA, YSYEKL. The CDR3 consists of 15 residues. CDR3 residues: CASSQVDRGNSPLHF. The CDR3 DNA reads TGCGCCAGCAGCCAAGTAGACAGGGGGAATTCACCCCTCCACTTT.

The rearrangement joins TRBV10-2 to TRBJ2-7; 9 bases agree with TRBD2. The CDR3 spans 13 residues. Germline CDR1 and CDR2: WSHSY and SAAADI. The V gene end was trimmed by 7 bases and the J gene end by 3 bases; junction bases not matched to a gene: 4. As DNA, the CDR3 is TGCGCCAGCAAGGTGACTAGCGGCTACGAGCAGTACTTC. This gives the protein CASKVTSGYEQYF.

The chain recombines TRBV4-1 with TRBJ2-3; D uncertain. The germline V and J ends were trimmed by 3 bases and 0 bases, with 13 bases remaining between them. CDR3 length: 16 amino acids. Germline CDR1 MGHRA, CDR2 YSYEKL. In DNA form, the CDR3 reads TGCGCCAGCAGCCAGGTCGGGTCCCTAAGCACAGATACGCAGTATTTT. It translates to CASSQVGSLSTDTQYF.

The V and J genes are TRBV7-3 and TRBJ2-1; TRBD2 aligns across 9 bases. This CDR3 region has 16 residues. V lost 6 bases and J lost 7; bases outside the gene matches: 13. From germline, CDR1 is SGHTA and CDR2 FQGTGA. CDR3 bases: TGTGCCAGCAGAGCCGGTGCTAGCGGGAATAGGAATGAGCAGTTCTTC. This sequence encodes CASRAGASGNRNEQFF.

The chain's CDR3 is CASTAGQLNTEAFF. The CDR3 bases are TGTGCCAGCACCGCGGGACAGCTGAACACTGAAGCTTTCTTT. The chain links TRBV6-5 to TRBJ1-1, with 7 bases lining up with TRBD1. Germline V CDR1 and CDR2: MNHEY, SVGAGI. This CDR3 has 14 residues. Unmatched junction bases numbered 5, after V lost 7 bases and J lost 0 bases.

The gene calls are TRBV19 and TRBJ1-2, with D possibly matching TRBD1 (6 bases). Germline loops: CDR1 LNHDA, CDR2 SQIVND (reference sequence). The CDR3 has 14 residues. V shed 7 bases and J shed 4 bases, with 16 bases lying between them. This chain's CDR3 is CASTLRGGVYGYTF. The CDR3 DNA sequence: TGTGCCAGTACCCTTAGGGGGGGCGTCTATGGCTACACCTTC.

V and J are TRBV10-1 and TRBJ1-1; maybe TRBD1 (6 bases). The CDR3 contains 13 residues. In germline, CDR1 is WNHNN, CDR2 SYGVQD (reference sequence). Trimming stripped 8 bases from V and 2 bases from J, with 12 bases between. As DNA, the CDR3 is TGCGCCAGCCAGAGACAGGCCAACACTGAAGCTTTCTTT. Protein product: CASQRQANTEAFF.

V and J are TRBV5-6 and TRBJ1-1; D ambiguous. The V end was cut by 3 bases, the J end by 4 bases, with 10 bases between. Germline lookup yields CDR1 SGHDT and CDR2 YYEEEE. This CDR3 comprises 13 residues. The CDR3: CASSWWEGTEAFF. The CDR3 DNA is TGTGCCAGCAGCTGGTGGGAGGGCACTGAAGCTTTCTTT. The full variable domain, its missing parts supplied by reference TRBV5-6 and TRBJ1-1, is DAGVTQSPTHLIKTRGQQVTLRCSPKSGHDTVSWYQQALGQGPQFIFQYYEEEERQRGNFPDRFSGHQFPNYSSELNVNALLLGDSALYLCASSWWEGTEAFFGQGTRLTVV.

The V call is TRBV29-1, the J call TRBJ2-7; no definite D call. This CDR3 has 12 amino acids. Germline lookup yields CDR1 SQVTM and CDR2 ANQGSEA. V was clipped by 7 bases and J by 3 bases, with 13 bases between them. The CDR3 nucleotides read TGCAGCGGTGTAGACACAGACTACGAGCAGTACTTC. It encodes CSGVDTDYEQYF.

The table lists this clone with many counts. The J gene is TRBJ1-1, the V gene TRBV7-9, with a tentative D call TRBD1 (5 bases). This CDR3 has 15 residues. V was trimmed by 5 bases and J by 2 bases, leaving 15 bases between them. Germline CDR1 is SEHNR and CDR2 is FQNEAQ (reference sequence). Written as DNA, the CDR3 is TGTGCCAGCAGCCTCCAAGGAGGGGCCAACACTGAAGCTTTCTTT. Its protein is CASSLQGGANTEAFF.

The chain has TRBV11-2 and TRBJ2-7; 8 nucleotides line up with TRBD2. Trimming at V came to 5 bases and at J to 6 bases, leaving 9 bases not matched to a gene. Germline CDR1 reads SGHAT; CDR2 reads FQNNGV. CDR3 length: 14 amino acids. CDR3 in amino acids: CASSPTSVGGEQYF. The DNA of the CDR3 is TGTGCCAGCAGCCCGACTAGCGTCGGAGGCGAGCAGTACTTC.

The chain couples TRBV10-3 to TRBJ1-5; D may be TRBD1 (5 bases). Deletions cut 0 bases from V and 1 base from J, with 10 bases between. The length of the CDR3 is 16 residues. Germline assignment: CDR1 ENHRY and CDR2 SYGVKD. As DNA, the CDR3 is TGTGCCATCAGTGAGTCCGCAGGGAGGAGCAATCAGCCCCAGCATTTT. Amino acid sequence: CAISESAGRSNQPQHF.

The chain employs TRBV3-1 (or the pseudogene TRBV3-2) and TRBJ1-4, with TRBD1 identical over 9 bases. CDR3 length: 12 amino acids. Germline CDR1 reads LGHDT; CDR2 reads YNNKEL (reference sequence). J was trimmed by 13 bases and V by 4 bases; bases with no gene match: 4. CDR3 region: CASSRSDRGLFF. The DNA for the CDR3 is TGTGCCAGCAGCCGGTCGGACAGGGGACTGTTTTTT.

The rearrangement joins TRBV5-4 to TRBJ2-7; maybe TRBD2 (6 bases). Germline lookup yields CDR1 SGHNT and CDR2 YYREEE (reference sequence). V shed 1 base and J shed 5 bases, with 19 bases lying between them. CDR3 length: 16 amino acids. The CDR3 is CASSLPSGGTGDEQYF. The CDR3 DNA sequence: TGTGCCAGCAGCTTGCCCTCGGGCGGGACGGGTGACGAGCAGTACTTC.

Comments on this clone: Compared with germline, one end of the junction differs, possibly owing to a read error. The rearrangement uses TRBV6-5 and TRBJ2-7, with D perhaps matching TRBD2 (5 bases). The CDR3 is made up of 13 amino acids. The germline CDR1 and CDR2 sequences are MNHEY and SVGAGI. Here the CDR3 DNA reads TGTGCCAGCAGTTACCCGGGAACCTACGAGCAGTGCTTC. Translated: CASSYPGTYEQCF.

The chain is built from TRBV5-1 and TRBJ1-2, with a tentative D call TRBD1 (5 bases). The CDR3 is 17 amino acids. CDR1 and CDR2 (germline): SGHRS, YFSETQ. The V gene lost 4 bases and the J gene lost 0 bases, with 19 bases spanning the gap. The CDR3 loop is CASSVPWGDGTNYGYTF. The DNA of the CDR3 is TGCGCCAGCAGCGTCCCTTGGGGGGACGGAACTAACTATGGCTACACCTTC.